Shown below are 14 T cell receptor beta chains from a single sample sequenced in a study of cytomegalovirus exposure and HLA in healthy donors. PCR was performed using 60 Vbeta and 13 Jbeta primers. Method: immunoSEQ multiplex PCR; TCRdb's copy keeps in-frame clones and lacks some. The table shows approximately 170,000 clones, with 70% to 90% occurring only once. Sequenced sample: PBMCs. Source of these receptors: a male donor in good health and CMV-seronegative.

V usage is TRBV28 and J usage is TRBJ2-3, with D unclear. Trimming cost V 5 bases and J 5 bases, with 8 bases left between them. Germline V gene lookup returns CDR1 MDHEN and CDR2 SYDVKM. CDR3 length: 12 residues. The chain's CDR3 is CASSLPGDTQYF. The CDR3 nucleotides read TGTGCCAGCAGTCTACCGGGAGATACGCAGTATTTT.

This chain uses TRBV27 with TRBJ1-2; TRBD1 agrees at 8 bases. Germline CDR1 and CDR2: MNHEY and SMNVEV (reference sequence). This CDR3 has 17 residues. Trimming took 6 bases from V and 7 from J; bases not matched to a gene: 19. CDR3 protein: CASSNTGQDRIMGGYTF. Written as DNA, the CDR3 is TGTGCCAGCAGCAACACGGGACAGGACCGAATTATGGGTGGCTACACCTTC.

The chain employs TRBV7-2 and TRBJ2-3; tentative D call: TRBD2 (6 bases). The length of the CDR3 is 13 residues. Deletions cut 5 bases from V and 8 bases from J, with 14 bases between. CDR1 SGHTA and CDR2 FQGNSA come from the germline V gene. CDR3 region: CASSLPAGSTQYF. CDR3 nucleotide sequence: TGTGCCAGCAGCCTCCCCGCGGGAAGTACGCAGTATTTT.

The V and J genes are TRBV18 and TRBJ1-2; D is possibly TRBD1 (5 bases). This CDR3 region has 13 residues. Trimming left V 4 bases short and J 0 bases short, with 6 bases between. CDR1 and CDR2 from the germline V gene are KGHSH and LQKENI. The CDR3 loop is CASSRDSNYGYTF. The CDR3 DNA reads as TGTGCCAGCTCACGGGACTCTAACTATGGCTACACCTTC.

With respect to this clone: The junction departs from the called germline gene at one end, perhaps through a read error. The chain is built from TRBV6-6 and TRBJ1-5; the match to TRBD1 covers 8 bases. The CDR3 covers 14 residues. Germline lookup yields CDR1 MNHNY and CDR2 SVGAGI (reference sequence). This CDR3 is CASTYRGSYQPQHF. The CDR3 region has the DNA TGTGCCAGCACTTACAGGGGGTCGTATCAGCCCCAGCATTTT.

The chain uses TRBV19 and TRBJ2-3; TRBD1 matches 9 bases. Trimming removed 3 bases from V and 1 base from J; junction bases left unmatched: 5. Germline values: CDR1 LNHDA, CDR2 SQIVND (reference sequence). The CDR3 totals 16 residues. The CDR3 DNA sequence: TGTGCCAGTAGTATCCCCCGGACAGGGGGCACAGATACGCAGTATTTT. This gives the protein CASSIPRTGGTDTQYF. Full variable domain (missing parts from reference TRBV19 and TRBJ2-3): DGGITQSPKYLFRKEGQNVTLSCEQNLNHDAMYWYRQDPGQGLRLIYYSQIVNDFQKGDIAEGYSVSREKKESFPLTVTSAQKNPTAFYLCASSIPRTGGTDTQYFGPGTRLTVL.

This sequence joins TRBV7-6 and TRBJ1-4; D may be TRBD1 (6 bases). Looked up from germline, CDR1 is SGHVS and CDR2 is FNYEAQ. V lost 0 bases and J lost 5, with 10 bases in between. The CDR3 runs 15 residues. The CDR3 spells CASSLAPGTNEKLFF. The CDR3 DNA sequence: TGTGCCAGCAGCTTAGCTCCGGGGACAAATGAAAAACTGTTTTTT.

This clone was detected only a few times. This sequence joins TRBV28 and TRBJ1-3; D is uncertain. Trimming took 3 bases from V and 2 from J, leaving 20 bases between them. CDR1 is MDHEN, CDR2 SYDVKM, per germline. This CDR3 comprises 18 residues. Here the CDR3 reads CASSLREAVRRAGNTIYF. DNA of the CDR3: TGTGCCAGCAGTTTGCGGGAGGCAGTTCGGAGGGCTGGAAACACCATATATTTT. Combining the CDR3 with reference TRBV28 and TRBJ1-3 gives the whole variable domain DVKVTQSSRYLVKRTGEKVFLECVQDMDHENMFWYRQDPGLGLRLIYFSYDVKMKEKGDIPEGYSVSREKKERFSLILESASTNQTSMYLCASSLREAVRRAGNTIYFGEGSWLTVV.

This clone was seen only once. CDR3 sequence (DNA): TGTGCCATCAGTGAGTCAGTGGGGGACATTAGCAATCAGCCCCAGCATTTT. Protein: CAISESVGDISNQPQHF. The V call is TRBV10-3, the J call TRBJ1-5; a possible D gene is TRBD1 (6 bases). The germline gives CDR1 ENHRY, CDR2 SYGVKD. This CDR3 has 17 amino acids. The V and J ends lost 0 bases and 0 bases respectively, with 12 bases between them.

The V call is TRBV5-4, the J call TRBJ2-1; D gene ambiguous. The CDR3 has 11 residues. In germline, CDR1 is SGHNT, CDR2 YYREEE (reference sequence). Trimming removed 3 bases at V and 4 bases at J, with 2 bases between. The CDR3 loop reads CASSSYNEQFF. CDR3 DNA: TGTGCCAGCAGCTCGTACAATGAGCAGTTCTTC.

V usage is TRBV5-8 and J usage is TRBJ1-3; no reliable D call. CDR3 length equals 14 residues. CDR1 and CDR2 (germline): SGHTS, YDEGEE. V lost 4 bases and J lost 4, with 12 bases in between. Here the CDR3 DNA reads TGTGCCAGCAGCCCGAGGACTACCGGAAACACCATATATTTT. Translating gives CASSPRTTGNTIYF.

The CDR3 spells CASSQGRGLNYGYTF. CDR3 DNA: TGCGCCAGCAGCCAAGGGAGGGGGCTTAACTATGGCTACACCTTC. The chain combines TRBV4-1 with TRBJ1-2, with TRBD1 matching over 7 bases. The CDR3 is 15 residues long. The germline gives CDR1 MGHRA, CDR2 YSYEKL. V dropped 1 base and J dropped 1; count of bases not matched to a gene: 3.

The genes are TRBV6-4 and TRBJ2-1; 10 positions match TRBD2. The CDR3 is made up of 16 amino acids. Germline lookup yields CDR1 MRHNA and CDR2 SNTAGT. The ends lost 11 bases at V and 6 bases at J; junction bases unmatched: 16. This CDR3 reads CAGGGSGGDSSNEQFF. The CDR3 DNA is TGTGCCGGAGGGGGGAGCGGGGGGGATTCGAGCAATGAGCAGTTCTTC.

The chain links TRBV5-6 to TRBJ2-3; 8 nucleotides agree with TRBD1. With 4 bases clipped from V and 2 bases from J, the junction kept 15 bases outside the gene matches. Per germline, CDR1 SGHDT and CDR2 YYEEEE. The CDR3 consists of 18 residues. CDR3: CASSQLIPRQGITDTQYF. The CDR3 bases are TGTGCCAGCAGCCAACTAATCCCTCGACAGGGGATCACAGATACGCAGTATTTT.